One T cell receptor (beta chain) is described in this entry. Its antigen is not known. This sample stems from a study of shared clonotypes between healthy human individuals. Findings of the study overall: What rarefaction showed was incomplete sorted-subset sequencing despite large depth.

CD45RO negativity and positive selection for CCR7 defined naive CD8 cells, a population that excluded terminally differentiated effector memory CD45RA+ cells. The CDR3 contains 15 residues. Deletions cut 4 bases from V and 3 bases from J, with 15 bases between. Germline V gene sequence: CDR1 KGHSH, CDR2 LQKENI. Sequenced by immunoSEQ multiplex PCR; TCRdb stores in-frame clones only, minus some. This repertoire shows about 820,000 clones, around 93% found once; its top ten account for about 25%. V gene TRBV18 combines with J gene TRBJ1-2, with D maybe TRBD1 (5 bases). The TCR comes from a man between 25 and 39 years old in good health. Source material: naive CD8+ T cells sorted from blood. DNA of the CDR3: TGTGCCAGCTCACTCTTGGCCAGGGAGCACTATGGCTACACCTTC. Translated: CASSLLAREHYGYTF.